This record covers a single T cell receptor (beta chain). The data derive from a study of blood T cell repertoires in COVID-19. Across the whole study: COVID-19 samples, acute and convalescent, were from the United States, Italy and Spain. PBMCs, B-cell-depleted T cells, or T cells provided the cDNA or gDNA that made up the material.

Study processing details: Amplification of reference gene primers provided the estimated nucleated cell counts. TCRdb keeps only in-frame clones here, not all; method: immunoSEQ multiplex PCR. The D gene and trimming were derived from the DNA, and the V and J assignments and clone size from that table. The sample has around 100,000 clones, approximately 80% seen once. This CDR3 has 15 amino acids. V was shortened by 1 base and J by 0 bases, with 9 bases between the two germline ends. Germline V gives CDR1 SGHNT, CDR2 YENEEA. Sequencing input: peripheral blood. The sequence came from a human donor in a cohort sampled during active COVID-19. The rearrangement links TRBV11-3 to TRBJ1-1; D perhaps matches TRBD1 (5 bases). For the CDR3, the DNA is TGTGCCAGCAGCTTAGGGAGGGGCATGAACACTGAAGCTTTCTTT. This codes for CASSLGRGMNTEAFF.